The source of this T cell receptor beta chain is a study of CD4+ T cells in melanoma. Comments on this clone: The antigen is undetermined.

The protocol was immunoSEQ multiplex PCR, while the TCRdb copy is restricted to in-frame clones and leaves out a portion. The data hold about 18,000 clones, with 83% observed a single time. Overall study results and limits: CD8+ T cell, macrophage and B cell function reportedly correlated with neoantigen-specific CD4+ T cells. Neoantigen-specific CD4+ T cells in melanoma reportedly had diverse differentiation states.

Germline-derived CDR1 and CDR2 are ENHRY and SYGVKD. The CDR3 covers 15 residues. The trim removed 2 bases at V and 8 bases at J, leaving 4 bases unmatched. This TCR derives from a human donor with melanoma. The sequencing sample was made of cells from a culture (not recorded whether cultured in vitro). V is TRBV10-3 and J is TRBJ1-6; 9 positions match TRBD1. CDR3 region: CAISEGGQGHSPLHF. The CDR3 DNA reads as TGTGCCATCAGTGAGGGTGGACAGGGGCATTCACCCCTCCACTTT.